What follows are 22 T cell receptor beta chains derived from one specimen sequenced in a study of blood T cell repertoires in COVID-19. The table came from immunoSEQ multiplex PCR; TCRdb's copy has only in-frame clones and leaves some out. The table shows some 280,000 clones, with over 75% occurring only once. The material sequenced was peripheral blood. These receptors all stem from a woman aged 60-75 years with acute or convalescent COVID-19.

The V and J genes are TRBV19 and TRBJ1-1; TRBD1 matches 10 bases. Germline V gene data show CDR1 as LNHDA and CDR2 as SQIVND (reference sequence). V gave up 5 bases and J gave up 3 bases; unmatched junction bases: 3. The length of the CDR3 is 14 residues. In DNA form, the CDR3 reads TGTGCCAGTAGTGTGGGACAGGGGTACACTGAAGCTTTCTTT. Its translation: CASSVGQGYTEAFF.

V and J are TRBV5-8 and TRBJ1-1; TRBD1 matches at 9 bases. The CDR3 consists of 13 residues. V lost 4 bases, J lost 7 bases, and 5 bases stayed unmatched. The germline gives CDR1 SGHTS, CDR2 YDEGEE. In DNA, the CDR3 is TGTGCCAGCAGCGTGGACAGGGGACGTGAAGCTTTCTTT. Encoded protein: CASSVDRGREAFF.

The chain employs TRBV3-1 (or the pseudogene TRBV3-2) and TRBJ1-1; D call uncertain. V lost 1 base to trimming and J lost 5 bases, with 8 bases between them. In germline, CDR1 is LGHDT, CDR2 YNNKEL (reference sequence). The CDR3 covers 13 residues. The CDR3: CASSQVRKTEAFF. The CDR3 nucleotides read TGTGCCAGCAGCCAAGTGCGAAAAACTGAAGCTTTCTTT.

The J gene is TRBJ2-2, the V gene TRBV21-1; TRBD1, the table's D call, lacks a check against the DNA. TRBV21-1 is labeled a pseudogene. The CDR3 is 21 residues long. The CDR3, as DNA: TGTGCCAGCAGCAAATTTTCCCGGCGCCATGCGTCGGGACAGGGTGGCGGGGAGCTGTTTTTT. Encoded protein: CASSKFSRRHASGQGGGELFF.

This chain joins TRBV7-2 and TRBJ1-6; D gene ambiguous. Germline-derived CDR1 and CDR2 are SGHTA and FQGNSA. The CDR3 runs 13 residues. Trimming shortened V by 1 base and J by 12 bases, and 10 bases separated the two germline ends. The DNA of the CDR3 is TGTGCCAGCAGCTTAGAAACAGTGCAACCCCTCCACTTT. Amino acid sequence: CASSLETVQPLHF.

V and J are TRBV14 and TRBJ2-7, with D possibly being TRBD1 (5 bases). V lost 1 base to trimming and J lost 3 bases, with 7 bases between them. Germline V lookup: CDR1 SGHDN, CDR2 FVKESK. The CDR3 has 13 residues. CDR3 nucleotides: TGTGCCAGCAGCCAAGTTCAGGGCTACGAGCAGTACTTC. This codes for CASSQVQGYEQYF.

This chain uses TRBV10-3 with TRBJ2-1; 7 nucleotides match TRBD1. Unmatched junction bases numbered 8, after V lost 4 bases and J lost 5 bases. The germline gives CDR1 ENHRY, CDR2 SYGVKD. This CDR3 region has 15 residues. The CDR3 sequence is CAISGQGTTNNEQFF. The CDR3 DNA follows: TGTGCCATCAGTGGACAGGGAACGACCAACAATGAGCAGTTCTTC.

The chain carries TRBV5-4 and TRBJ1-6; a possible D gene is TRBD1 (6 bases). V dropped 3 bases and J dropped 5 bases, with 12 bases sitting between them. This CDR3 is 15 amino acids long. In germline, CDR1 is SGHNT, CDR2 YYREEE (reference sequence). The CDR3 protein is CASSSGHRNNSPLHF. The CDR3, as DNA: TGTGCCAGCAGCTCGGGACACAGAAATAATTCACCCCTCCACTTT.

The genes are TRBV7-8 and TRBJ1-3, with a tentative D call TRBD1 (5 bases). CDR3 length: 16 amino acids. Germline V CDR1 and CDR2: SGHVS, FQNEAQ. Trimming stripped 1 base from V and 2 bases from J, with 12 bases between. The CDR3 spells CASSLVNFRAGNTIYF. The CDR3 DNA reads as TGTGCCAGCAGCTTAGTAAATTTCAGGGCTGGAAACACCATATATTTT. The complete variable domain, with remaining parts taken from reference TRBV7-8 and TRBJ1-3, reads GAGVSQSPRYKVAKRGQDVALRCDPISGHVSLFWYQQALGQGPEFLTYFQNEAQLDKSGLPSDRFFAERPEGSVSTLKIQRTQQEDSAVYLCASSLVNFRAGNTIYFGEGSWLTVV.

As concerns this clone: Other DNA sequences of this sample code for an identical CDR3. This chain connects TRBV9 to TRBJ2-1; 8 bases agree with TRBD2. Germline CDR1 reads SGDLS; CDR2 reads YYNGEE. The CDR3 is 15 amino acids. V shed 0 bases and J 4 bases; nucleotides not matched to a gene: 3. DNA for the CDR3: TGTGCCAGCAGCGTAGTAAGCGGGAGTTACAATGAGCAGTTCTTC. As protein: CASSVVSGSYNEQFF.

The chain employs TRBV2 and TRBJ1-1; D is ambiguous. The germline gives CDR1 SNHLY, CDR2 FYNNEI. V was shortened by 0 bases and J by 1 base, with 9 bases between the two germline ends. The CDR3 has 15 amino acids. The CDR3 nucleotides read TGTGCCAGCAGTGAAGCGCTTCGACAGAACACTGAAGCTTTCTTT. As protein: CASSEALRQNTEAFF.

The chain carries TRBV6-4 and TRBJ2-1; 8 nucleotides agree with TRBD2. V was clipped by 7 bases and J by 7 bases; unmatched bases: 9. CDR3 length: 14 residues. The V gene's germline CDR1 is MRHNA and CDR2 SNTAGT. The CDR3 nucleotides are TGTGCCAGCAAGACCCTAGCGGGCGTTAATGAGCAGTTCTTC. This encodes CASKTLAGVNEQFF.

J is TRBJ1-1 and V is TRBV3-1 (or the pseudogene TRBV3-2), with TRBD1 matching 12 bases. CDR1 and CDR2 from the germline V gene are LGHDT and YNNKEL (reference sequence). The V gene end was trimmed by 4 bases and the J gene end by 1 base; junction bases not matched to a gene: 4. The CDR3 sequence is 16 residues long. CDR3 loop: CASSLGTGGANTEAFF. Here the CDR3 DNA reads TGTGCCAGCAGCCTGGGGACAGGGGGCGCGAACACTGAAGCTTTCTTT.

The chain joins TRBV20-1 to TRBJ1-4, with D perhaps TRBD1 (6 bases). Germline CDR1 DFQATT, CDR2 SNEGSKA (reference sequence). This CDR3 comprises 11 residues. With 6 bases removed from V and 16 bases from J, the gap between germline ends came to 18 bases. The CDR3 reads CSAASGALPFF. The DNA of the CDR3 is TGCAGTGCCGCATCAGGGGCCTTGCCGTTTTTT.

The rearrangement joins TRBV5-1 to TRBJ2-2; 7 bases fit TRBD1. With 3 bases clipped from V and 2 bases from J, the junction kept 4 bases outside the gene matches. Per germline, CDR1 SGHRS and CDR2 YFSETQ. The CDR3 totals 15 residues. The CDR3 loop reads CASSWTGGNTGELFF. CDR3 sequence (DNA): TGCGCCAGCAGCTGGACAGGTGGTAACACCGGGGAGCTGTTTTTT.

CDR3 protein: CASSSLGTGYGNEQFF. The DNA of the CDR3 is TGTGCCAGCAGTTCCCTAGGGACAGGGTACGGCAATGAGCAGTTCTTC. The genes are TRBV28 and TRBJ2-1; 9 nucleotides align to TRBD1. The CDR3 is 16 residues long. V gave up 4 bases and J gave up 6 bases; unmatched junction bases: 10. From germline, CDR1 is MDHEN and CDR2 SYDVKM.

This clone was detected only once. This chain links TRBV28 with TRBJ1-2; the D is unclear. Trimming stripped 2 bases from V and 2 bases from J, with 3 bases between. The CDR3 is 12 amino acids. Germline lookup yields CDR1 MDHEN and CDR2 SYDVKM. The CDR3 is CASSLLNYGYTF. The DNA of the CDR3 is TGTGCCAGCAGTTTACTGAACTATGGCTACACCTTC.

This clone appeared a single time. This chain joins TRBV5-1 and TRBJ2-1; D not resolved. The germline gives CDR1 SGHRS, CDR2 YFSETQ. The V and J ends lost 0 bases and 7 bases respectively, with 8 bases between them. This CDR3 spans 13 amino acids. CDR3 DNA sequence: TGCGCCAGCAGCTTGGTTAGGAGAAATGAGCAGTTCTTC. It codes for CASSLVRRNEQFF.

The CDR3 DNA follows: TGCGCCAGCAGCTTGTCAGGGGGACGGGAGACCCAGTACTTC. It codes for CASSLSGGRETQYF. The chain uses TRBV5-1 and TRBJ2-5; 7 bases line up with TRBD1. Germline values: CDR1 SGHRS, CDR2 YFSETQ. The CDR3 covers 14 residues. With V trimmed by 1 base and J by 5 bases, 5 bases remained unmatched. Full variable domain (missing parts from reference TRBV5-1 and TRBJ2-5): KAGVTQTPRYLIKTRGQQVTLSCSPISGHRSVSWYQQTPGQGLQFLFEYFSETQRNKGNFPGRFSGRQFSNSRSEMNVSTLELGDSALYLCASSLSGGRETQYFGPGTRLLVL.

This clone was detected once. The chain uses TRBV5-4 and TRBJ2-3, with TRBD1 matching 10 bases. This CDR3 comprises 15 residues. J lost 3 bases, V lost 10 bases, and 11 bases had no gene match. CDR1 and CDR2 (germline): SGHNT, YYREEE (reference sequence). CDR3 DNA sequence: TGTGCCTCCACACCGACAGGGGGCCTGACAGATACGCAGTATTTT. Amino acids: CASTPTGGLTDTQYF.

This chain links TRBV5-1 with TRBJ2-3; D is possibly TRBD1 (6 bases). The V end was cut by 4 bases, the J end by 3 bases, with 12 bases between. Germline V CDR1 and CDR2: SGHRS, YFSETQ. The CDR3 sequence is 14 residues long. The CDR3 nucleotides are TGCGCCAGCAGCCCGGGGACACGAACAGATACGCAGTATTTT. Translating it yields CASSPGTRTDTQYF.

The CDR3 bases are TGTGCCAGCTCACCAACCACAGGGTATGGCTACACCTTC. Protein product: CASSPTTGYGYTF. V and J are TRBV18 and TRBJ1-2, with D tentatively TRBD1 (6 bases). The germline V gene has CDR1 KGHSH and CDR2 LQKENI. CDR3 size: 13 residues. V was trimmed by 2 bases and J by 5 bases, leaving 9 bases between them. Full variable domain (rest looked up from reference TRBV18 and TRBJ1-2): NAGVMQNPRHLVRRRGQEARLRCSPMKGHSHVYWYRQLPEEGLKFMVYLQKENIIDESGMPKERFSAEFPKEGPSILRIQQVVRGDSAAYFCASSPTTGYGYTFGSGTRLTVV.